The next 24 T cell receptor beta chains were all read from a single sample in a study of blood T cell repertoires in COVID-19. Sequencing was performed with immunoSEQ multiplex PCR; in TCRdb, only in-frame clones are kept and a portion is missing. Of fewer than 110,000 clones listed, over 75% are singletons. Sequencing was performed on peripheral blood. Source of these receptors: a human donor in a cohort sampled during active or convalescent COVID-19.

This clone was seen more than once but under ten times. CDR3 sequence (DNA): TGTGCCAGCAGCGTATCCGCCAGCGGGAACACTGAAGCTTTCTTT. Amino acids: CASSVSASGNTEAFF. The chain couples TRBV9 to TRBJ1-1; D not resolved. Deletions cut 1 base from V and 1 base from J, with 11 bases between. There are 15 residues in the CDR3. CDR1 and CDR2 from the germline V gene are SGDLS and YYNGEE.

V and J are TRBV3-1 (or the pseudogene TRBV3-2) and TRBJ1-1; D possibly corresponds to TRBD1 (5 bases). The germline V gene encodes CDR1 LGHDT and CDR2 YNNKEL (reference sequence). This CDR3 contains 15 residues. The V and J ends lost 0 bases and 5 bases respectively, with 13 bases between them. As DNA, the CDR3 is TGTGCCAGCAGCCAAGATTCAGGGTGGCGTACTGAAGCTTTCTTT. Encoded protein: CASSQDSGWRTEAFF.

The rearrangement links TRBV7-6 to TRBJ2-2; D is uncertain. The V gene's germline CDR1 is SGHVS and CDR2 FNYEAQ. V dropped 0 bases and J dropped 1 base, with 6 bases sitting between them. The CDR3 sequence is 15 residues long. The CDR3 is CASSLAGQNTGELFF. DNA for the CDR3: TGTGCCAGCAGCTTAGCTGGGCAGAACACCGGGGAGCTGTTTTTT.

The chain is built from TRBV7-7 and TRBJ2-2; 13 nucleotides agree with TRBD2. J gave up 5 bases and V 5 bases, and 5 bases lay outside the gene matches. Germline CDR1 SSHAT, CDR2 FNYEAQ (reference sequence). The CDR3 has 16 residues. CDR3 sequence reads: CASSQLAGGQTGELFF. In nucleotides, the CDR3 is TGTGCCAGCAGCCAACTAGCGGGGGGGCAGACCGGGGAGCTGTTTTTT.

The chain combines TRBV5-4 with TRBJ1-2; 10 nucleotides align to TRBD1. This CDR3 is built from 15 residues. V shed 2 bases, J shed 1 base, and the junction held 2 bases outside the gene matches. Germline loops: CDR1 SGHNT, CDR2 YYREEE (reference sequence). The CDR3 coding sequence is TGTGCCAGCAGCTTCCGGGACAGGGGTAACTATGGCTACACCTTC. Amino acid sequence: CASSFRDRGNYGYTF.

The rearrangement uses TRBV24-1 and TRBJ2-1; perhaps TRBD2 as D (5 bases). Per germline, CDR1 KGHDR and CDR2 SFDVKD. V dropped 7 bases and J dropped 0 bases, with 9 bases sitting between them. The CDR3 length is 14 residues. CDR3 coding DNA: TGTGCCACCAGCGGGGTTTACTCCTACAATGAGCAGTTCTTC. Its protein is CATSGVYSYNEQFF.

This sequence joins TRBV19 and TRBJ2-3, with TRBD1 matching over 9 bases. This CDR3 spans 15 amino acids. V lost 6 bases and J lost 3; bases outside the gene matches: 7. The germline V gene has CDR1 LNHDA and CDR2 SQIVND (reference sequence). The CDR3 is CASSSGTGLTDTQYF. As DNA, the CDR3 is TGTGCCAGTAGCTCCGGGACAGGGCTGACAGATACGCAGTATTTT.

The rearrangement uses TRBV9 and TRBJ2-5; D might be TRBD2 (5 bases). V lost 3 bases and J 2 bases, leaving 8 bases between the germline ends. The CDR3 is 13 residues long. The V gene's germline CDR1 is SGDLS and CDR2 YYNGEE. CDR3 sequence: CASSAGIQETQYF. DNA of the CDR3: TGTGCCAGCAGCGCGGGGATACAAGAGACCCAGTACTTC.

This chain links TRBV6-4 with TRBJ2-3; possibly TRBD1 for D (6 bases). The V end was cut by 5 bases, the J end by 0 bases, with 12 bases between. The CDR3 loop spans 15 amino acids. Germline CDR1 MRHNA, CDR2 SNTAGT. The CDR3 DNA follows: TGTGCCAGCAGTCTGGGGGCTCATAGCACAGATACGCAGTATTTT. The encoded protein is CASSLGAHSTDTQYF.

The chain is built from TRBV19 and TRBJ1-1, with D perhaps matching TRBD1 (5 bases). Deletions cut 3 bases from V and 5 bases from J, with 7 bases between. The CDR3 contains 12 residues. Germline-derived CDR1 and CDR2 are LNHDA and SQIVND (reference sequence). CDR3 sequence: CASSMRGTEAFF. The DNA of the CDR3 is TGTGCCAGTAGTATGCGGGGGACTGAAGCTTTCTTT.

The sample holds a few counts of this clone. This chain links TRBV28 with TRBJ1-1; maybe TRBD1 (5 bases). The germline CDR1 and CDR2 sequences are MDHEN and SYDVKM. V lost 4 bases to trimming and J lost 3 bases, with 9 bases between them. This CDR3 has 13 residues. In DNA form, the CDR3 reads TGTGCCAGCAGTTCCGGGGGGTACACTGAAGCTTTCTTT. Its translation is CASSSGGYTEAFF. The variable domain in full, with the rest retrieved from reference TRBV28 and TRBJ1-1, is DVKVTQSSRYLVKRTGEKVFLECVQDMDHENMFWYRQDPGLGLRLIYFSYDVKMKEKGDIPEGYSVSREKKERFSLILESASTNQTSMYLCASSSGGYTEAFFGQGTRLTVV.

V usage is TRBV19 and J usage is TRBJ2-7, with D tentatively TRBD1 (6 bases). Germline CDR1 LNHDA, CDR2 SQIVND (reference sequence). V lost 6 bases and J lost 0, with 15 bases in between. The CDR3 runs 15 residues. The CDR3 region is CASSRTVPSSYEQYF. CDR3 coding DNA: TGTGCCAGTAGCCGGACAGTGCCCTCCTCCTACGAGCAGTACTTC.

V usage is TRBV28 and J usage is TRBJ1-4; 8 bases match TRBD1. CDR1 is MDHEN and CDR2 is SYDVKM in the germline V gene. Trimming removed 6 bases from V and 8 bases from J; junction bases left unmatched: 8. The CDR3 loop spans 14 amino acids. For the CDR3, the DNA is TGTGCCAGCAGCCGGACAGGGCTTGGGGAAAAACTGTTTTTT. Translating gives CASSRTGLGEKLFF.

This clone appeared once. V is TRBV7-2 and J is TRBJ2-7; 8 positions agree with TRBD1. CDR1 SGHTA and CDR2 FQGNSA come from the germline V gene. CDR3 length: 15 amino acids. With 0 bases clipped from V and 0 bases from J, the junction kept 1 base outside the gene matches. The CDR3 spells CASSLAGQGSYEQYF. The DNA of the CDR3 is TGTGCCAGCAGCTTAGCCGGACAGGGCTCCTACGAGCAGTACTTC.

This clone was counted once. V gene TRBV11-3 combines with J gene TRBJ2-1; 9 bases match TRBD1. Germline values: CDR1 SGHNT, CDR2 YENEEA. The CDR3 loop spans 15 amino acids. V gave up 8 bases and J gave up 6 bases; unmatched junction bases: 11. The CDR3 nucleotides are TGTGCCAGCGCCGCGGTTGGGACAGGGAGCAATGAGCAGTTCTTC. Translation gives CASAAVGTGSNEQFF.

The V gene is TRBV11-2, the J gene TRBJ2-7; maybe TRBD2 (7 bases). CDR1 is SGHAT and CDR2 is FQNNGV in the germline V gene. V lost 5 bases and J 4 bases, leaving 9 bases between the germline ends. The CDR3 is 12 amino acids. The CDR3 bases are TGTGCCAGCAGCAGGGGGGGGTACGAGCAGTACTTC. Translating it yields CASSRGGYEQYF.

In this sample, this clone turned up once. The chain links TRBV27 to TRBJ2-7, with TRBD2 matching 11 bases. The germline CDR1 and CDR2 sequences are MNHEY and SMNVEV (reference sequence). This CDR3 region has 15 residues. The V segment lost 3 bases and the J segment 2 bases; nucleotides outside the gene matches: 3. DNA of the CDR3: TGTGCCAGCAGTTTTGGACTAGCGGGCCCCTACGAGCAGTACTTC. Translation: CASSFGLAGPYEQYF.

The CDR3 protein is CASRDRDSPYEQYF. CDR3 DNA sequence: TGTGCCAGCAGGGACCGGGACAGTCCCTACGAGCAGTACTTC. The chain couples TRBV7-2 to TRBJ2-7; 7 bases fit TRBD1. Unmatched junction bases numbered 7, after V lost 6 bases and J lost 2 bases. Germline V gene lookup returns CDR1 SGHTA and CDR2 FQGNSA. CDR3 length: 14 amino acids.

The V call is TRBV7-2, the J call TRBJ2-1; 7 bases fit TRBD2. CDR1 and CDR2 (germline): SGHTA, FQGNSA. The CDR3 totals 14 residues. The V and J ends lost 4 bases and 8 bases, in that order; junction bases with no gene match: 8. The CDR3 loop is CASSSSGGFDEQFF. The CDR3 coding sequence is TGTGCCAGCAGCTCTTCGGGGGGTTTTGATGAGCAGTTCTTC.

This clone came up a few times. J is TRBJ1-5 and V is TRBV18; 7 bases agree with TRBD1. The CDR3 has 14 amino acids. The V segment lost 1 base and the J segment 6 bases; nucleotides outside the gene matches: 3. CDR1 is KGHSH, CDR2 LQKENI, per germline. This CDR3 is CASSPQGAAQPQHF. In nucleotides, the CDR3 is TGTGCCAGCTCACCACAGGGGGCGGCTCAGCCCCAGCATTTT.

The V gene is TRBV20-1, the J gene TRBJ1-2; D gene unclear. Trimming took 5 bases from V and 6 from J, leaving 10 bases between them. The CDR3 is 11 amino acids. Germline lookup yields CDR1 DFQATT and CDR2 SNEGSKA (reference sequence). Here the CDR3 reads CSASGRHGYTF. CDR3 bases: TGCAGTGCTTCGGGTAGACATGGCTACACCTTC.

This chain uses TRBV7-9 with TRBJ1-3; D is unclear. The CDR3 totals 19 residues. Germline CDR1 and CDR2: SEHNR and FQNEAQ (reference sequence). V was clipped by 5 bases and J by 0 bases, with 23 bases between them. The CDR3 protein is CASSRWAAVPLHSGNTIYF. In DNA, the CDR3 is TGTGCCAGCAGCCGGTGGGCAGCGGTCCCATTGCACTCTGGAAACACCATATATTTT.

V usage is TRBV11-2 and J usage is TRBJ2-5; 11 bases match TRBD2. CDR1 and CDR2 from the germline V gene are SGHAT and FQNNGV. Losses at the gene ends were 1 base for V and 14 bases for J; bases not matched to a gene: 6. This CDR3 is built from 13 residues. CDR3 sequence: CASSLVLAGGFYF. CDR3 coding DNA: TGTGCCAGCAGCTTAGTGCTAGCGGGGGGATTTTACTTC.

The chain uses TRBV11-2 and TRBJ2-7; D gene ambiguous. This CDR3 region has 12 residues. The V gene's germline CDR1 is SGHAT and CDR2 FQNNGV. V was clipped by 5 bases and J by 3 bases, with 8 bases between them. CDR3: CASSPSVYEQYF. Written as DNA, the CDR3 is TGTGCCAGCAGCCCCTCGGTCTACGAGCAGTACTTC.